The entry that follows covers one T cell receptor beta chain sequence. Its antigen is as yet unknown. Trimming took 0 bases from V and 10 from J, leaving 24 bases between them. CDR3 length equals 17 residues. Germline assignment: CDR1 SGDLS and CDR2 YYNGEE. This record belongs to a study of PD-1 blockade in classical Hodgkin lymphoma. Study-level results: Lower baseline TCR diversity marked trial partial responders and progressors.

Assay: immunoSEQ multiplex PCR; the TCRdb copy retains only in-frame clones and omits some. The sample lists approximately 22,000 clones, around 70% occurring once. Specified time point: cycle 4 day 1 (C4D1), after about 6 weeks of nivolumab. Each of the patients experienced relapse following autologous stem cell transplantation, and their brentuximab vedotin exposure differed. The material was peripheral blood mononuclear cells (PBMCs), obtained before the fourth cycle of nivolumab. This clonotype was sampled from a human donor with classical Hodgkin lymphoma. The J gene is TRBJ2-3, the V gene TRBV9; no clear D. CDR3 protein: CASSVGVKAGTGEAQYF. The DNA for the CDR3 is TGTGCCAGCAGCGTAGGGGTTAAAGCAGGTACGGGTGAAGCGCAGTATTTT. Looking up the rest from reference TRBV9 and TRBJ2-3 gives the full variable domain: DSGVTQTPKHLITATGQRVTLRCSPRSGDLSVYWYQQSLDQGLQFLIQYYNGEERAKGNILERFSAQQFPDLHSELNLSSLELGDSALYFCASSVGVKAGTGEAQYFGPGTRLTVL.